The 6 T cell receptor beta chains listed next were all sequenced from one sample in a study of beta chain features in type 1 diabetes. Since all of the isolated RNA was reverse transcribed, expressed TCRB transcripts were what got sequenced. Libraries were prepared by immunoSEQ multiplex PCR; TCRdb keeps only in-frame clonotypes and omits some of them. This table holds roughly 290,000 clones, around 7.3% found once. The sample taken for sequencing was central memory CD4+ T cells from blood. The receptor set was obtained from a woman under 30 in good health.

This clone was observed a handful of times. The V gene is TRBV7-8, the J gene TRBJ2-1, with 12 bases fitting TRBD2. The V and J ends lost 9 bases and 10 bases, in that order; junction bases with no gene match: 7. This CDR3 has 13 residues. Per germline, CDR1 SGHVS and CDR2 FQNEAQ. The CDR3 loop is CASRTSGVQEQFF. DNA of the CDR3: TGTGCCAGTCGGACTAGCGGGGTCCAGGAGCAGTTCTTC.

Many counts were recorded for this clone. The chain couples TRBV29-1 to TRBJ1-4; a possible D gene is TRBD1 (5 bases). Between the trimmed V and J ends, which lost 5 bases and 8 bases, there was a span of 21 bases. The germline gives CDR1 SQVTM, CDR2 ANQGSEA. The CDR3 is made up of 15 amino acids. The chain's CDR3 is CSVLITGTTYEKLFF. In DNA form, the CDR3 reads TGCAGCGTTTTGATAACCGGGACGACATACGAAAAACTGTTTTTT.

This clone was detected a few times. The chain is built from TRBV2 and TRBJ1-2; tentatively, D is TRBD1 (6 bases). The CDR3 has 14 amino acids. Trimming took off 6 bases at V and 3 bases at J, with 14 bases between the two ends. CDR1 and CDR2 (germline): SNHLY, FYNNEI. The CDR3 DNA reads TGTGCCAGCAGGTCACAGGGATCTGACTATGGCTACACCTTC. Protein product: CASRSQGSDYGYTF.

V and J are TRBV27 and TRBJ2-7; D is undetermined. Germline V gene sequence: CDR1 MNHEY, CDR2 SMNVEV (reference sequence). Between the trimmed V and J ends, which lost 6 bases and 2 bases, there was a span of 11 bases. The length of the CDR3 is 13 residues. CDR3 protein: CASSKKPAYEQYV. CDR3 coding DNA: TGTGCCAGCAGCAAAAAGCCCGCCTACGAGCAGTACGTC.

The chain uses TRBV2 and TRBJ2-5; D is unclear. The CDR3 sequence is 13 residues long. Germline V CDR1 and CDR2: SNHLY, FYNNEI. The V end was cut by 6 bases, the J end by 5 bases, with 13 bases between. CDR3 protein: CASRRSFGETQYF. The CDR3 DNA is TGTGCCAGCAGGCGCTCGTTCGGGGAGACCCAGTACTTC.

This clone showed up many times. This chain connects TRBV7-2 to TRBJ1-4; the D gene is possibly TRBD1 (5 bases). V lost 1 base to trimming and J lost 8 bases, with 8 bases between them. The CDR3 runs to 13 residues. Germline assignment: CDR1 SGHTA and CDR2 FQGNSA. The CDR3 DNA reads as TGTGCCAGCAGCTTAGATTGGACAGAAAAACTGTTTTTT. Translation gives CASSLDWTEKLFF. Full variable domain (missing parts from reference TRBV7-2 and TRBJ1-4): GAGVSQSPSNKVTEKGKDVELRCDPISGHTALYWYRQSLGQGLEFLIYFQGNSAPDKSGLPSDRFSAERTGGSVSTLTIQRTQQEDSAVYLCASSLDWTEKLFFGSGTQLSVL.